This paragraph reports one T cell receptor beta chain. The clone's antigen remains unknown. No qualities accompany the bases; no much larger clone lies one base away. The CDR3 runs 16 residues from the cysteine to the phenylalanine. Solely the CDR3 DNA is kept, with 48 bases framed from the first base. Per the germline V gene (reference sequence), LNHDA is the CDR1 and SQIVND is the CDR2. V is pared back by 4 bases and J by 0 bases, with 13 bases lying between the germline termini. The CDR3 regions of human TCRbeta chains were analyzed by immunosequencing. The study's processing was this. Repertoire TCRs were checked for matches against a reference library of SARS-CoV-2-specific TCRs that had been generated using the MIRA antigen-specificity platform. Breadth was defined as the fraction of unique TCRs that were SARS-CoV-2-associated. Depth was defined as the fraction of total T cells that were SARS-CoV-2-associated. Using the MIRA data, each spike-specific TCR was assigned both to the spike region to which the TCR was reactive and to a CD4 or CD8 class. Log10-transformed breadth and depth values were compared by one-way ANOVA with Sidak's multiple comparisons tests. TCRdb provides this immuneACCESS table in a form limited to in-frame rearrangements. Some clones are lacking; in checked studies, under half of them reflect an unresolved V gene, and why the rest are absent is not known. From that table come the V and J calls and clone size; the DNA was used to work out D and trimming. This sample comprises tens of thousands of clones, around three quarters of them detected only once. The biggest ten clones account for about 20% of the sample.

This entry belongs to a study of T cell responses to AZD1222 COVID-19 vaccine (dated by TCRdb to about 2021). At the level of the whole study: TCR sequencing covered some 240 trial participants: about 210 given two doses of AZD1222 and approximately 26 given two doses of MenACWY control vaccine. Trial participants were enrolled into age subgroups of 18-55, 56-69 and 70-plus years, which contained about 150, 28 and 57 TCR-sequenced participants, respectively. The research as a whole found: Conclusions about previously exposed vaccinees are limited, since just six AZD1222 recipients were seropositive for SARS-CoV-2 at baseline. Vaccine-associated CD4 TCRs spanned the whole spike protein, with dominant responses in regions 160-218 and 743-854. The 56-69-year group was small, and its depth increase did not reach significance, likely because of low power. Nearly half of unique spike-specific TCRs reportedly recognized epitopes outside regions mutated in the B.1.351 and B.1.1.7 variants. Because no samples from the day 14 peak response were available, repertoires could be characterized only after the peak T cell response. After two AZD1222 doses, spike-specific TCR breadth and depth were significantly higher than at day 0 and than in MenACWY recipients. Most participants were white British and females outnumbered males, and the authors suggested that clonal diversity may have been underestimated.

The time point label, read with the paper, signifies: about 28 days (+/-7) after the second vaccine dose. The label giving this sample's treatment or condition can be read as: meningococcal conjugate vaccine given as trial control. Vaccinee samples came from UK trials COV001 and COV002, including a single-blind randomized controlled phase 2/3 trial of AZD1222 (ChAdOx1 nCoV-19) in healthy adults. Trial participant PBMC samples were collected at day 0 and day 28 after the second dose for TCRbeta chain sequencing. This material consisted of peripheral blood, taken 28 days after the second dose of the MenACWY control vaccine. This clonotype originated in an adult who received the MenACWY meningococcal vaccine as a control. The chain employs TRBV19 and TRBJ1-5, with an unclear D gene assignment. The sequence in DNA is TGTGCCAGTAGTAATGGAGGGTCTTATAGCAATCAGCCCCAGCATTTT. Translated, it reads CASSNGGSYSNQPQHF.